This is a list of T cell receptor beta chains from one sample in a study of cytomegalovirus exposure and HLA in healthy donors. Sequencing was performed with immunoSEQ multiplex PCR; in TCRdb, only in-frame clones are kept and a portion is missing. This table has roughly 130,000 clones, 85% to 90% appearing once. The sample taken for sequencing was PBMCs. The receptors originated from a man aged 30 to 45 in good health and CMV-seronegative. Both conserved end residues are part of each CDR3. D genes are given only for firm matches. Rows give clone size only sometimes, using once, few, many, or a class for an expanded clone.

>TRBV7-9|NA|TRBJ2-5|18|TRBD2
TGTGCCAGCAGAAGTCGGGGGGGACTAGCGGGAGCAGGAGAGACCCAGTACTTC
CASRSRGGLAGAGETQYF
>TRBV7-9|NA|TRBJ1-2|17|TRBD1
TGTGCCAGCAGCCGGACAGGCCCTCAAGGGGACTTCTATGGCTACACCTTC
CASSRTGPQGDFYGYTF
>TRBV2|NA|TRBJ1-1|12|NA
TGTGCCAGCAGGGATACAAGACTTGAAGCTTTCTTT
CASRDTRLEAFF
>TRBV5-5|NA|TRBJ2-2|13|NA
TGTGCCAGCAGCGCAGTTATCACCGGGGAGCTGTTTTTT
CASSAVITGELFF
>TRBV19|NA|TRBJ2-2|15|TRBD1
TGTGCCAGCATAAACCGGGACAGGGACGCCGGGGAGCTGTTTTTT
CASINRDRDAGELFF
>TRBV9|NA|TRBJ1-1|14|NA
TGTGCCAGCAGCGTAGTCCCGGGGAACACTGAAGCTTTCTTT
CASSVVPGNTEAFF
>TRBV6-4|NA|TRBJ2-3|15|TRBD2
TGTGCCAGCGCCGGGAGGGGAGGCAGCACAGATACGCAGTATTTT
CASAGRGGSTDTQYF
>TRBV9|NA|TRBJ2-1|15|TRBD1
TGTGCCAGCAGCCCCGGACAGGGTCTATACAATGAGCAGTTCTTC
CASSPGQGLYNEQFF
>TRBV6-5|NA|TRBJ2-1|11|NA
TGTGCCAGCAGCCTCCTCAATGAGCAGTTCTTC
CASSLLNEQFF
>TRBV7-2|NA|TRBJ1-6|15|NA
TGTGCCAGCAGCTTAGGTCACACCTATAATTCACCCCTCCACTTT
CASSLGHTYNSPLHF
>TRBV5-1|NA|TRBJ2-7|13|NA
TGCGCCAGCACGGGGGGCTTCCATTACGAGCAGTACTTC
CASTGGFHYEQYF
>TRBV5-1|NA|TRBJ2-7|13|NA
TGCGCCAGCAGCCCTGAGGTCATTGGCGAGCAGTACTTC
CASSPEVIGEQYF
>TRBV6-6|NA|TRBJ1-5|15|NA
TGTGCCAGCAGCCCCGACAGTTATAGCAATCAGCCCCAGCATTTT
CASSPDSYSNQPQHF
>TRBV6-5|NA|TRBJ2-6|13|NA
TGTGCCTCTAGGGGCGCTGGGGCCAACGTCCTGACTTTC
CASRGAGANVLTF
>TRBV6-6|NA|TRBJ1-5|16|NA
TGTGCCAGCAGTTCACGGGACGGGGGAAGCAATCAGCCCCAGCATTTT
CASSSRDGGSNQPQHF
>TRBV11-2|NA|TRBJ2-7|16|TRBD2
TGTGCCAGCAGCAACGGACTAGCGGGAGACGGCTACGAGCAGTACTTC
CASSNGLAGDGYEQYF
>TRBV4-1|few|TRBJ2-7|15|TRBD1
TGCGCCAGCAGCCAAGAACAGGGGGGTAGCTACGAGCAGTACTTC
CASSQEQGGSYEQYF
>TRBV9|NA|TRBJ2-7|14|TRBD2
TGTGCCAGCAGCGCGGCGGGAGGCCCCTACGAGCAGTACTTC
CASSAAGGPYEQYF